This T cell receptor (beta chain) was identified during a study of T cell responses to AZD1222 COVID-19 vaccine. CDR1 and CDR2 from the germline V gene are SGHDT and YYEEEE. The CDR3 extends over 12 amino acids. V lost 4 bases to trimming and J lost 9 bases, with 14 bases between them. Libraries were prepared by immunoSEQ multiplex PCR; TCRdb keeps only in-frame clonotypes and omits some of them. The data hold 95,000 to 150,000 clones, with roughly 92% observed a single time. This clonotype originated in an adult in good health. This rearrangement joins TRBV5-6 to TRBJ2-7; D not resolved. Material: peripheral blood, obtained on day 0 of AZD1222 vaccination. The CDR3 is CASSLEYCLQYV. The CDR3 nucleotides are TGTGCCAGCAGCCTTGAATATTGCTTGCAGTACGTC.